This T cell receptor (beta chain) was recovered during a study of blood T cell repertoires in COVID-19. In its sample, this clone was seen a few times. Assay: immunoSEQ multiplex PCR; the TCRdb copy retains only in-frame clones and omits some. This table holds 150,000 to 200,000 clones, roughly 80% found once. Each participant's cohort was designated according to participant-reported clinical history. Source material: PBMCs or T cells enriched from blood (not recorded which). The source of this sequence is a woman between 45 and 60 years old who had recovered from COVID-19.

For the CDR3, the DNA is TGCGCCAGCAGCCTCGGGACAGGGGTTAGCAATCAGCCCCAGCATTTT. Protein sequence: CASSLGTGVSNQPQHF. V is TRBV5-1 and J is TRBJ1-5; 10 positions agree with TRBD1. Germline values: CDR1 SGHRS, CDR2 YFSETQ. The trim removed 4 bases at V and 0 bases at J, leaving 4 bases unmatched. The length of the CDR3 is 16 residues.